This T cell receptor beta chain was recovered during a study of cytomegalovirus exposure and HLA in healthy donors. Study-wide points: TCR beta sequences reportedly predicted the HLA-A and HLA-B alleles of most subjects accurately. CMV serostatus was the sole immune exposure information available. Most of the TCR beta V segments (in an earlier analysis) were productive either about 90% or about 30% of the time.

Worth noting for this clone: The antigen remains undetermined.

Germline CDR1 is SGHTA and CDR2 is FQGNSA. The CDR3 has 15 residues. Trimming removed 1 base from V and 3 bases from J, with 12 bases in between. The PCR ran on 60 Vbeta and 13 Jbeta primers. Study processing details: Later, an analysis found about 83 million unique TCR beta chains, and some 10 million of these were shared. Profiling relied on immunoSEQ multiplex PCR, and the TCRdb table lists in-frame clones only, not all of them. Clone size and V and J calls were adopted from that table, with D and trimming inferred from the DNA. The table shows some 170,000 clones, with 81% occurring only once. The clonotype comes from a woman between 18 and 30 years old in good health and CMV-seropositive. The sample taken for sequencing was PBMCs. This chain joins TRBV7-2 and TRBJ1-2; D is unresolved. The CDR3 is CASSLDDPRDYGYTF. CDR3 nucleotide sequence: TGTGCCAGCAGCTTAGACGACCCCCGGGACTATGGCTACACCTTC.